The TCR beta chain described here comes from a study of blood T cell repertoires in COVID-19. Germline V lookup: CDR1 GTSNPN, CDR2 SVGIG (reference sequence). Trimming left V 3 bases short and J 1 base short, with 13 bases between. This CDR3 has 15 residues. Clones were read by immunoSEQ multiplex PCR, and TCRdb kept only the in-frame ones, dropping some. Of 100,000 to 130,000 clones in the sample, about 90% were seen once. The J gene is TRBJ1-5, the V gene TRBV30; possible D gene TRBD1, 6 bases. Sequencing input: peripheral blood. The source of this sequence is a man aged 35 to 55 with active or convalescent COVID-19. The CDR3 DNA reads TGTGCCTGGAGCCATACAGGGTTGAGCAATCAGCCCCAGCATTTT. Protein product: CAWSHTGLSNQPQHF.